Listed below are T cell receptor beta chains from one sample, sequenced in a study of T cells after yellow fever vaccination. TCRdb re-derived calls from the 5' RACE reads in MiXCR, one entry per CDR3 protein. The sample includes 46,000 or so distinct CDR3 sequences, over 5.5% of them seen just once. Specimen: PBMCs, either bulk or a sorted T-cell subset (CD4+, CD8+, memory, or dextramer-sorted; not recorded which), collected 45 days after the yellow fever booster vaccination. The receptors derive from a man younger than 45 who received the YFV17D yellow fever vaccine. CDR3s include the opening cysteine and the closing phenylalanine or tryptophan. The order of the fields is clone size, D gene, V gene, J gene, CDR3 protein, CDR3 DNA. D genes are given only for firm matches. Expanded clones get a size class; other rows say once, few or many, or leave the size out.

>NA|NA|TRBV5-4|TRBJ2-5
CASSLLLETQYF
TGTGCCAGCAGCTTGTTGCTGGAGACCCAGTACTTC
>many|NA|TRBV10-3|TRBJ2-6
CAISESPSGANVLTF
TGTGCCATCAGTGAGTCCCCCTCTGGGGCCAACGTCCTGACTTTC
>NA|NA|TRBV7-2|TRBJ1-4
CASSLGAQGTNEKLFF
TGTGCCAGCAGCCTAGGGGCACAGGGAACTAATGAAAAACTGTTTTTT
>few|NA|TRBV18|TRBJ2-2
CASSPRTNTGELFF
TGTGCCAGCTCACCACGTACGAACACCGGGGAGCTGTTTTTT
>few|NA|TRBV3-1|TRBJ1-3
CASSQSDTRYSGNTIYF
TGTGCCAGCAGCCAATCTGATACACGCTACTCTGGAAACACCATATATTTT
>NA|NA|TRBV6-2/TRBV6-3|TRBJ2-1
CASQLYNEQFF
TGTGCCAGCCAGCTCTACAATGAGCAGTTCTTC
>NA|TRBD2|TRBV19|TRBJ2-1
CASSIDLGAGTSMEQFF
TGTGCCAGTAGTATAGATCTCGGCGCCGGGACTAGCATGGAGCAGTTCTTC
>NA|NA|TRBV12-3/TRBV12-4|TRBJ2-6
CASSFRGAGANVLTF
TGTGCCAGCAGTTTTCGGGGTGCCGGGGCCAACGTCCTGACTTTC
>NA|NA|TRBV6-2/TRBV6-3|TRBJ2-7
CASRLATGRISEQYF
TGTGCCTCGAGGCTCGCCACTGGAAGGATCTCCGAGCAGTACTTC
>many|NA|TRBV3-1|TRBJ1-5
CASSYGNSNQPQHF
TGTGCCAGCAGCTACGGCAATAGCAATCAGCCCCAGCATTTT
>few|NA|TRBV9|TRBJ2-1
CASSVGLGTYNEQFF
TGTGCCAGCAGCGTAGGTCTGGGTACCTACAATGAGCAGTTCTTC
>many|NA|TRBV7-6|TRBJ1-1
CASSLEDRPNTEAFF
TGTGCCAGCAGCTTAGAGGACCGACCGAACACTGAAGCTTTCTTT
>NA|NA|TRBV6-5|TRBJ1-3
CASSYRASGNTIYF
TGTGCCAGCAGCTACAGGGCTTCTGGAAACACCATATATTTT
>few|TRBD2|TRBV4-2|TRBJ2-7
CASSPQTGTSGYEQYF
TGTGCCAGCAGCCCCCAAACCGGGACTAGCGGCTACGAGCAGTACTTC
>NA|NA|TRBV5-4|TRBJ2-1
CASTIRGRKNEQFF
TGTGCCAGCACCATTCGGGGCAGGAAGAATGAGCAGTTCTTC
>many|NA|TRBV29-1|TRBJ2-6
CSVVPFGANVLTF
TGCAGCGTTGTCCCCTTTGGGGCCAACGTCCTGACTTTC
>few|NA|TRBV12-5|TRBJ2-1
CASGLGDRHNEQFF
TGTGCTAGTGGTTTAGGAGACAGACACAATGAGCAGTTCTTC
>many|NA|TRBV29-1|TRBJ2-5
CSVLGGQEHFETQYF
TGCAGCGTTTTAGGGGGGCAGGAACATTTTGAGACCCAGTACTTC
>many|NA|TRBV12-3/TRBV12-4|TRBJ2-1
CASSFGVGPQGRRNEQFF
TGTGCCAGCAGTTTCGGGGTTGGTCCGCAGGGGCGTAGAAATGAGCAGTTCTTC
>many|NA|TRBV20-1|TRBJ1-1
CSAGGGAVTEAFF
TGCAGTGCTGGGGGGGGCGCGGTCACTGAAGCTTTCTTT
>many|NA|TRBV5-1|TRBJ1-1
CASSPIAGSGEAFF
TGCGCCAGCAGCCCCATAGCGGGGTCGGGTGAAGCTTTCTTT
>many|NA|TRBV10-3|TRBJ2-1
CAIKQPTGNEQFF
TGTGCCATCAAACAACCCACAGGGAATGAGCAGTTCTTC
>many|TRBD2|TRBV20-1|TRBJ2-1
CSARKNAGGPINEQFF
TGCAGTGCTAGAAAGAATGCGGGAGGGCCGATCAATGAGCAGTTCTTC
>many|NA|TRBV24-1|TRBJ2-3
CATSDSQGLSTDTQYF
TGTGCCACCAGTGATTCCCAAGGGTTGAGCACAGATACGCAGTATTTT
>NA|NA|TRBV10-2|TRBJ2-1
CASGGSYNEQFF
TGCGCCAGCGGAGGGAGTTACAATGAGCAGTTCTTC
>few|TRBD1|TRBV25-1|TRBJ2-1
CASSLGQNNNEQFF
TGTGCCAGCAGCTTGGGACAGAACAACAATGAGCAGTTCTTC
>many|TRBD2|TRBV7-9|TRBJ2-1
CASSFTSGASSYNEQFF
TGTGCCAGCAGCTTTACTAGCGGGGCAAGCTCCTACAATGAGCAGTTCTTC
>many|NA|TRBV12-3/TRBV12-4|TRBJ2-2
CASSPLWGGGTGELFF
TGTGCCAGCAGTCCCCTCTGGGGTGGGGGCACCGGGGAGCTGTTTTTT
>few|NA|TRBV6-2/TRBV6-3|TRBJ1-1
CASSIIPNTEAFF
TGTGCCAGCAGTATCATCCCAAACACTGAAGCTTTCTTT
>many|NA|TRBV6-2/TRBV6-3|TRBJ2-1
CASSKGPPGSYNEQFF
TGTGCCAGCAGTAAGGGTCCCCCGGGCTCCTACAATGAGCAGTTCTTC
>many|TRBD1|TRBV20-1|TRBJ1-5
CSALTGTGVSSNQPQHF
TGCAGTGCCCTAACCGGGACAGGGGTTAGTAGCAATCAGCCCCAGCATTTT
>many|TRBD1|TRBV24-1|TRBJ2-2
CATSGTGSTGELFF
TGTGCCACCTCCGGGACAGGGAGCACCGGGGAGCTGTTTTTT
>many|NA|TRBV12-3/TRBV12-4|TRBJ2-7
CASSLALGTYEQYF
TGTGCCAGCAGTTTAGCCCTTGGCACCTACGAGCAGTACTTC
>few|NA|TRBV20-1|TRBJ2-2
CSANPDGGELFF
TGCAGTGCTAATCCGGATGGCGGGGAGCTGTTTTTT
>few|NA|TRBV29-1|TRBJ1-4
CSASPSMGVSEKLFF
TGCAGCGCCTCCCCGTCCATGGGAGTGTCGGAAAAACTGTTTTTT
>many|TRBD2|TRBV3-1|TRBJ2-7
CASSQGGGEQYF
TGTGCCAGCAGCCAAGGCGGGGGCGAGCAGTACTTC
>many|TRBD2|TRBV6-5|TRBJ2-7
CASSYVGGPREQYF
TGTGCCAGCAGTTATGTGGGAGGGCCCAGAGAGCAGTACTTC
>many|NA|TRBV12-3/TRBV12-4|TRBJ1-1
CASSLAQLGAFF
TGTGCCAGCAGTTTAGCCCAGCTTGGAGCTTTCTTT
>many|NA|TRBV7-2|TRBJ2-1
CASSLLNGAWNEQFF
TGTGCCAGCAGCTTACTCAACGGGGCGTGGAATGAGCAGTTCTTC
>many|TRBD2|TRBV20-1|TRBJ2-1
CSARDPSGSAHNEQFF
TGCAGTGCTAGAGACCCAAGCGGGAGTGCCCACAATGAGCAGTTCTTC
>many|TRBD1|TRBV9|TRBJ2-2
CASSVGQGAANTGELFF
TGTGCCAGCAGCGTAGGACAGGGGGCCGCGAACACCGGGGAGCTGTTTTTT
>many|TRBD1|TRBV7-2|TRBJ2-7
CASSLALGQDYEQYF
TGTGCCAGCAGCTTAGCGTTGGGACAGGACTACGAGCAGTACTTC
>many|NA|TRBV20-1|TRBJ2-1
CSAESGVWGNEQFF
TGCAGTGCTGAATCGGGAGTTTGGGGCAATGAGCAGTTCTTC
>many|NA|TRBV6-1|TRBJ1-3
CASTEYLGGNTIYF
TGTGCCAGCACTGAATACCTCGGAGGAAACACCATATATTTT
>many|NA|TRBV15|TRBJ1-5
CATRGGGGNQPQHF
TGTGCCACGAGGGGGGGAGGCGGCAATCAGCCCCAGCATTTT
>many|NA|TRBV2|TRBJ2-1
CASSELNLVNEQFF
TGTGCCAGCAGTGAATTGAATCTAGTCAATGAGCAGTTCTTC